This TCR beta chain comes out of a study of blood T cell repertoires in COVID-19. Authors' analysis steps: Using reference gene primer amplification, nucleated cell counts were estimated. TCRdb's table, derived via immunoSEQ multiplex PCR, lists solely in-frame clones and lacks some. Clonal size and the V and J genes are those of that table, whereas D and trimming came from the DNA. The profile shows 200,000 to 250,000 clones, approximately 90% of them singletons. Participants were aged roughly 18 to 100 years from about two dozen US areas. The CDR3 is 14 residues long. Trimming pared 5 bases from V and 0 bases from J, leaving 10 bases between. Germline loops: CDR1 LNHDA, CDR2 SQIVND (reference sequence).

Sample: PBMCs or T cells enriched from blood (not recorded which). This sequence originates from a young man who had recovered from COVID-19. The chain uses TRBV19 and TRBJ1-1, with D perhaps TRBD1 (6 bases). As DNA, the CDR3 is TGTGCCAGTAGTCCAACAGGGATGAACACTGAAGCTTTCTTT. It codes for CASSPTGMNTEAFF.